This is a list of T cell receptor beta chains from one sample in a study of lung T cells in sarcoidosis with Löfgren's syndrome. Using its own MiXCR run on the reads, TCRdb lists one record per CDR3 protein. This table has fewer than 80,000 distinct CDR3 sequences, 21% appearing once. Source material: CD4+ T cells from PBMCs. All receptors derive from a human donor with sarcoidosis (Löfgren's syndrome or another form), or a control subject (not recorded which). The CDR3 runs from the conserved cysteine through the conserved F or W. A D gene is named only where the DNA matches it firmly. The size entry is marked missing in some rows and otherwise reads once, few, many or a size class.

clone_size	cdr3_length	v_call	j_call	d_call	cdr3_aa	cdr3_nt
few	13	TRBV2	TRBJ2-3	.	CASSETSPDTQYF	TGTGCCAGCAGTGAGACTAGTCCAGATACGCAGTATTTT
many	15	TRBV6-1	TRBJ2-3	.	CASRDPGGATDTQYF	TGTGCCAGCAGAGATCCCGGGGGAGCCACAGATACGCAGTATTTT
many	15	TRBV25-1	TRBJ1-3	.	CASSESGGSGNTIYF	TGTGCCAGCAGTGAATCGGGGGGGTCTGGAAACACCATATATTTT
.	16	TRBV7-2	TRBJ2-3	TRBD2	CASSSQASTSGDTQYF	TGTGCCAGCAGCTCACAAGCCTCGACTAGCGGAGATACGCAGTATTTT
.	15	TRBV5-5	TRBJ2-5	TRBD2	CASSLDGGAVETQYF	TGTGCCAGCAGCTTAGACGGGGGGGCCGTGGAGACCCAGTACTTC
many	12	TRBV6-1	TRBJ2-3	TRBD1	CASSRDRGTQYF	TGTGCCAGCAGCCGAGACAGGGGGACGCAGTATTTT
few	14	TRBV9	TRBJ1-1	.	CASSPRLMNTEAFF	TGTGCCAGCAGCCCTCGACTTATGAACACTGAAGCTTTCTTT
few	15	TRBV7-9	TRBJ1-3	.	CASSTGNLEGNTIYF	TGTGCCAGCAGTACAGGGAATCTCGAAGGAAACACCATATATTTT
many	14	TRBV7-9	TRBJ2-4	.	CASSFSGGGNIQYF	TGTGCCAGCAGCTTTTCCGGCGGCGGAAACATTCAGTACTTC
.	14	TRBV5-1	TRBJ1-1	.	CASSLVTDNTEAFF	TGCGCCAGCAGCTTGGTTACAGACAACACTGAAGCTTTCTTT
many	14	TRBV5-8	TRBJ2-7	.	CASSPRQKTYEQYF	TGTGCCAGCAGCCCGAGACAGAAGACCTACGAGCAGTACTTC
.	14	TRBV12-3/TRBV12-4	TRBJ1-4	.	CASSSGAANEKLFF	TGTGCCAGCAGTTCAGGGGCGGCGAATGAAAAACTGTTTTTT
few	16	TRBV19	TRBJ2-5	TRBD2	CASSSGLAGVQETQYF	TGTGCCAGTAGTTCAGGACTAGCGGGGGTTCAAGAGACCCAGTACTTC
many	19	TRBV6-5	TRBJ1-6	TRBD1	CASSYSRWAGQGINSPLHF	TGTGCCAGCAGTTACTCGAGATGGGCGGGACAGGGCATAAATTCACCCCTCCACTTT
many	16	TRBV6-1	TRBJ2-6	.	CASSSFPVSGANVLTF	TGTGCCAGCAGCTCCTTTCCGGTCTCTGGGGCCAACGTCCTGACTTTC
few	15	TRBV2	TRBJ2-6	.	CASSVSSAGANVLTF	TGTGCCAGCAGTGTGAGTTCCGCTGGGGCCAACGTCCTGACTTTC
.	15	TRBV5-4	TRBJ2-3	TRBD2	CASSLRTSSGDTQYF	TGTGCCAGCAGCCTGCGGACTAGCTCCGGGGATACGCAGTATTTT
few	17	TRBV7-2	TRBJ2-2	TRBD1	CASSLRGTGQNTGELFF	TGTGCCAGCAGCCTTAGGGGGACAGGACAAAACACCGGGGAGCTGTTTTTT
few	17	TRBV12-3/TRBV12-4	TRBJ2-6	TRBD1	CASSLGQLLSGANVLTF	TGTGCCAGCAGCCTGGGACAGCTCCTGTCTGGGGCCAACGTCCTGACTTTC
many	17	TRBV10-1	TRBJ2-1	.	CASSDRRVGSSYNEQFF	TGCGCCAGCAGTGATAGGCGAGTTGGAAGCTCCTACAATGAGCAGTTCTTC
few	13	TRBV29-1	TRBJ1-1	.	CSVTDRSYTEAFF	TGCAGCGTTACCGACAGGTCCTACACTGAAGCTTTCTTT
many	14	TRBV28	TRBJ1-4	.	CASSLPGKNEKLFF	TGTGCCAGCAGCCTTCCCGGGAAGAATGAAAAACTGTTTTTT
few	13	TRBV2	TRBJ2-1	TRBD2	CASWTGGYNEQFF	TGTGCCAGCTGGACGGGGGGCTACAATGAGCAGTTCTTC
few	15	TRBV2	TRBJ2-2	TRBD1	CASSGQGENTGELFF	TGTGCCAGCAGTGGACAGGGAGAAAACACCGGGGAGCTGTTTTTT
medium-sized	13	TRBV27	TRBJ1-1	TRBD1	CASSYRQGLEAFF	TGTGCCAGCAGTTACCGACAGGGACTTGAAGCTTTCTTT
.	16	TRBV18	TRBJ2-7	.	CASSRQPATAFGEQYF	TGTGCCAGCTCACGACAACCCGCAACCGCCTTTGGGGAGCAGTACTTC
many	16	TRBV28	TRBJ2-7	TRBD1	CASSPVTGTGGYEQYF	TGTGCCAGCAGTCCCGTAACCGGGACAGGGGGCTACGAGCAGTACTTC
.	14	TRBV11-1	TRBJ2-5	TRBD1	CASSSNRQGQTQYF	TGTGCCAGCAGCTCGAATCGACAGGGACAGACCCAGTACTTC
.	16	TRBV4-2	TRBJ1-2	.	CASSQDPGQGNYGYTF	TGTGCCAGCAGCCAAGATCCCGGGCAGGGGAACTATGGCTACACCTTC
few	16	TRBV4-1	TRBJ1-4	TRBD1	CASSQDPGQADEKLFF	TGCGCCAGCAGCCAAGATCCGGGACAGGCGGATGAAAAACTGTTTTTT
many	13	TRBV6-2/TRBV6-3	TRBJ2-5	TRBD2	CASTRSGTETQYF	TGTGCCAGCACCCGTAGCGGGACAGAGACCCAGTACTTC
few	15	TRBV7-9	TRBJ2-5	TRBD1	CASSLAGTGGETQYF	TGTGCCAGCAGCTTAGCCGGGACAGGGGGAGAGACCCAGTACTTC
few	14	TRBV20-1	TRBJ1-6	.	CSARAGAENSPLHF	TGCAGTGCTAGAGCAGGGGCGGAAAATTCACCCCTCCACTTT
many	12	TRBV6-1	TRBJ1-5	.	CASRASNQPQHF	TGTGCCAGCAGGGCTAGCAATCAGCCCCAGCATTTT
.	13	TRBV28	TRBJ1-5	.	CVSSLLFRRGQHF	TGTGTCAGCAGTTTATTGTTCCGCCGTGGGCAGCATTTT
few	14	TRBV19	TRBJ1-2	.	CASSPKSGVGGYTF	TGTGCCAGTAGCCCCAAGTCGGGGGTAGGTGGCTACACCTTC
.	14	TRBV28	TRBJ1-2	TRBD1	CASRRQGPVYGYTF	TGTGCCAGCAGGAGACAGGGCCCCGTCTATGGCTACACCTTC
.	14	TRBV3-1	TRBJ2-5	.	CASSPGTRQETQYF	TGTGCCAGCAGCCCCGGGACACGTCAAGAGACCCAGTACTTC
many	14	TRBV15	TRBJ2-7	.	CATSRGTDTYEQYF	TGTGCCACCAGCAGAGGGACCGATACCTACGAGCAGTACTTC
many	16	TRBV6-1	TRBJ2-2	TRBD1	CASSFRTGMNTGELFF	TGTGCCAGCAGCTTCAGGACAGGGATGAACACCGGGGAGCTGTTTTTT
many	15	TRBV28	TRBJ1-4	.	CASGGRSLPNEKLFF	TGTGCCAGCGGGGGACGGAGCCTTCCCAATGAAAAACTGTTTTTT
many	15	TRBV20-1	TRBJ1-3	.	CRGLLPTHCGNTIYF	TGCAGGGGACTCCTCCCCACACATTGTGGAAACACCATATATTTT
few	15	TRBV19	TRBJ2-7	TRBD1	CASSLNRDRVGEQYF	TGTGCCAGTAGTCTGAACCGGGACAGGGTCGGCGAGCAGTACTTC
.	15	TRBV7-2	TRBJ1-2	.	CASSFPAQANYGYTF	TGTGCCAGCAGCTTTCCGGCGCAGGCCAACTATGGCTACACCTTC
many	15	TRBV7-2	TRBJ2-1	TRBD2	CASSPGTSGNNEQFF	TGTGCCAGCAGCCCCGGGACTAGCGGGAATAATGAGCAGTTCTTC
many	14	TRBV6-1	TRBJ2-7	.	CASSNPGQSYEQYF	TGTGCCAGCAGTAATCCGGGCCAATCCTACGAGCAGTACTTC
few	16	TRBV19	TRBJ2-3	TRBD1	CASRTQGRGPTDTQYF	TGTGCCAGTAGGACACAGGGGAGAGGGCCCACAGATACGCAGTATTTT
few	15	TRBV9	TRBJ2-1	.	CASHTDWGTYNEQFF	TGTGCCAGCCACACCGACTGGGGAACGTACAATGAGCAGTTCTTC
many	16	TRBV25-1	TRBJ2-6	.	CASSEYGGAGANVLTF	TGTGCCAGCAGTGAATATGGGGGGGCAGGGGCCAACGTCCTGACTTTC
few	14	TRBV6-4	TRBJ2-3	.	CASSDSGRPDTQYF	TGTGCCAGCAGTGACTCGGGCAGGCCAGATACGCAGTATTTT